The 8 T cell receptor beta chains in this list originate from one sample, sequenced in a study of T cells in Graves' hyperthyroidism and ophthalmopathy. Amplification of TCR beta CDR3 regions used RNA as the template. When the TCR CDR3 underwent first-round RT-PCR, the HTBI primer set was used. TCRdb reprocessed the multiplex PCR reads with MiXCR, giving one entry per CDR3 protein. The table lists some 460,000 distinct CDR3 sequences, approximately 15% of them singletons, with about 14% in the top ten. Sequencing was performed on blood. The receptors derive from a woman aged 18-35 years with Graves' hyperthyroidism.

This clonotype was counted a few times. The chain is built from TRBV19 and TRBJ2-6; D possibly corresponds to TRBD1 (6 bases). Germline CDR1 is LNHDA and CDR2 is SQIVND (reference sequence). CDR3 length: 18 amino acids. Trimming cost V 5 bases and J 0 bases, with 17 bases left between them. CDR3 DNA: TGTGCCAGTAGTGTAAGTGGCAGGGGTGGCTCTGGGGCCAACGTCCTGACTTTC. Residues: CASSVSGRGGSGANVLTF.

The sample holds many counts of this clonotype. This chain uses TRBV7-2 with TRBJ2-7; D remains ambiguous. There are 13 residues in the CDR3. Germline values: CDR1 SGHTA, CDR2 FQGNSA. Trimming cost V 7 bases and J 7 bases, with 17 bases left between them. CDR3 nucleotides: TGTGCCAGCAATTTAGTGGCGGTGAGTGAGCAGTACTTC. Encoded protein: CASNLVAVSEQYF.

In its sample, this clonotype was seen a few times. V gene TRBV15 combines with J gene TRBJ2-3, with 16 bases aligning to TRBD2. V lost 6 bases, J lost 3 bases, and 9 bases stayed unmatched. The CDR3 has 18 residues. CDR1 LNHNV and CDR2 YYDKDF come from the germline V gene (reference sequence). The CDR3 DNA reads as TGTGCCACCAGTAAGGGGACTAGCGGGGGGGGGGGGACAGATACGCAGTATTTT. It codes for CATSKGTSGGGGTDTQYF.

In this sample, this clonotype turned up many times. The J gene is TRBJ2-1, the V gene TRBV6-2 or TRBV6-3; 13 bases match TRBD2. CDR1 and CDR2 (germline): MNHEY, SVGEGT. J was trimmed by 10 bases and V by 4 bases; bases with no gene match: 13. This CDR3 has 17 amino acids. Written as DNA, the CDR3 is TGTGCCAGCAGTTCGAGACTAGCGGGGGGAACCTTGAGGGAGCAGTTCTTC. Translating gives CASSSRLAGGTLREQFF.

This chain uses TRBV6-1 with TRBJ2-3; no clear D gene. Germline CDR1 reads MNHNS; CDR2 reads SASEGT. This CDR3 comprises 15 residues. V was pared by 2 bases and J by 7 bases, with 16 bases between. CDR3 loop: CASSEMTARLYTQYF. For the CDR3, the DNA is TGTGCCAGCAGTGAAATGACCGCCCGGTTATATACGCAGTATTTT.

In its sample, this clonotype was seen a few times. The chain uses TRBV5-1 and TRBJ2-1; D is unresolved. The CDR3 spans 12 residues. V was trimmed by 5 bases and J by 5 bases, leaving 8 bases between them. CDR1 and CDR2 (germline): SGHRS, YFSETQ. The CDR3: CASRSENNEQFF. Written as DNA, the CDR3 is TGCGCCAGCAGATCGGAGAACAATGAGCAGTTCTTC. Full variable domain (rest looked up from reference TRBV5-1 and TRBJ2-1): KAGVTQTPRYLIKTRGQQVTLSCSPISGHRSVSWYQQTPGQGLQFLFEYFSETQRNKGNFPGRFSGRQFSNSRSEMNVSTLELGDSALYLCASRSENNEQFFGPGTRLTVL.

This clonotype appeared many times. This chain links TRBV20-1 with TRBJ1-1; the D is unclear. V was clipped by 2 bases and J by 0 bases, with 10 bases between them. There are 14 residues in the CDR3. CDR1 and CDR2 (germline): DFQATT, SNEGSKA (reference sequence). This CDR3 reads CSARKQSMNTEAFF. The CDR3 DNA is TGCAGTGCTAGAAAACAGTCTATGAACACTGAAGCTTTCTTT.

The V call is TRBV5-6, the J call TRBJ2-3; D call uncertain. CDR3 length equals 14 residues. The V and J ends lost 0 bases and 6 bases respectively, with 11 bases between them. CDR1 is SGHDT, CDR2 YYEEEE, per germline. CDR3 region: CASSLGIPRDTQYF. The CDR3 DNA is TGTGCCAGCAGCTTGGGAATCCCCAGGGATACGCAGTATTTT.